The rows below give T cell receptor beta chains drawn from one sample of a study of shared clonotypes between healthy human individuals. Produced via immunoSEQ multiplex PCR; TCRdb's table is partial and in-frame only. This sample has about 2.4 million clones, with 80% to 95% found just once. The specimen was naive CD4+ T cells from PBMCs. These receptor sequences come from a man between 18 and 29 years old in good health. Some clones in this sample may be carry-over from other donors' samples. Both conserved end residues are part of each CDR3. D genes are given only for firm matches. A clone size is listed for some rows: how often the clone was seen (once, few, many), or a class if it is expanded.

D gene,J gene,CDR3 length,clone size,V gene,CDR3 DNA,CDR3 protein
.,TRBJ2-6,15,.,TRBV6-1,TGTGCCAGCAGTGGGGCCAGGGTTGGGGCCAACGTCCTGACTTTC,CASSGARVGANVLTF
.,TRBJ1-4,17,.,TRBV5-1,TGCGCCAGCAGCTTCCAGGGGACGGCCGAGAAGAGAGAAAAACTGTTTTTT,CASSFQGTAEKREKLFF
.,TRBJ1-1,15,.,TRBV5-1,TGCGCCAGCAGCCCCCCCGCTTATGGGAACACTGAAGCTTTCTTT,CASSPPAYGNTEAFF
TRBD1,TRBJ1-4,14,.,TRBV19,TGTGCCAGTAGTATAGTTGGGACAGCCGAAAAACTGTTTTTT,CASSIVGTAEKLFF
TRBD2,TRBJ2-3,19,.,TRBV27,TGTGCCAGCAGTCGGGGGGGGACTAGTTTTCCGACAGCCACAGATACGCAGTATTTT,CASSRGGTSFPTATDTQYF
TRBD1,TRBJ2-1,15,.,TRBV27,TGTGCCAGCAGCCTCCGGGACAGGGAGCACAATGAGCAGTTCTTC,CASSLRDREHNEQFF
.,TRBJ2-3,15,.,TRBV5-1,TGCGCCAGCAGCTTGAGCGGGCAACCCACAGATACGCAGTATTTT,CASSLSGQPTDTQYF
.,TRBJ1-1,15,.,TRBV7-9,TGTGCCAGCAGCTTAGGCACCACTTGGAACACTGAAGCTTTCTTT,CASSLGTTWNTEAFF
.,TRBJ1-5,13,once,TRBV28,TGTGCCAGCGCCCTGGATAGCAATCAGCCCCAGCATTTT,CASALDSNQPQHF
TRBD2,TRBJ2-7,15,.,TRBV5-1,TGCGCCAGCAGCTTACCCGGGACTAGCGTTTACGAGCAGTACTTC,CASSLPGTSVYEQYF
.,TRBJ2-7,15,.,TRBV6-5,TGTGCCAGCAGTTACTGGGGTGGTGCGGGATACGAGCAGTACTTC,CASSYWGGAGYEQYF
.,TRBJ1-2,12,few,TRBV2,TGTGCCAGCAGTGAACCGGGCTATGGCTACACCTTC,CASSEPGYGYTF
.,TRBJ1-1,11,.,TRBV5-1,TGCGCCAGCAGCTTAGGGACTGAAGCTTTCTTT,CASSLGTEAFF
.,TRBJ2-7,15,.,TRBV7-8,TGTGCCAGCAGCTTAGGGCCTGGACCGCTCTACGAGCAGTACTTC,CASSLGPGPLYEQYF
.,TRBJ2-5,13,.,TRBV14,TGTGCCAGCAGCCCGGAGGGGGCCTATGAGCAGTACTTC,CASSPEGAYEQYF
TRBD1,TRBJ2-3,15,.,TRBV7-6,TGTGCCAGCAGCACAAGGGACAGAAACACAGATACGCAGTATTTT,CASSTRDRNTDTQYF
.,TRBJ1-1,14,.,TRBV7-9,TGTGCCAGCAGCTTAGAGGCGGGGAACACTGAAGCTTTCTTT,CASSLEAGNTEAFF
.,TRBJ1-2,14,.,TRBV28,TGTGCCAGCAGTTTTGGGACACCATACTATGGCTACACCTTC,CASSFGTPYYGYTF
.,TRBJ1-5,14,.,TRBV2,TGTGCCAGCAGTCGCGGGGAGGGAGAGCAGCCCCAGCATTTT,CASSRGEGEQPQHF
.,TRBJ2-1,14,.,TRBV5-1,TGCGCCAGCAGCAACCGGGACGTCGGGAGTGAGCAGTTCTTC,CASSNRDVGSEQFF
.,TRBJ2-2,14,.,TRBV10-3,TGTGCCATCAGTGAGTTGCCTAGCACCGGGGAGCTGTTTTTT,CAISELPSTGELFF
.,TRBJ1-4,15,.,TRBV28,TGTGCCAGCAACCCGCAGGGACGGCGAACTGAAAAACTGTTTTTT,CASNPQGRRTEKLFF
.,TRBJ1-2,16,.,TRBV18,TGTGCCAGCTCACCGGTGGCAGGCTTCCCGAAATATGGCTACACCTTC,CASSPVAGFPKYGYTF
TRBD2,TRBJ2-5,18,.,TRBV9,TGTGCCAGCAGCGAGGGCCCCGGGGCGGGAGGGTACCAAGAGACCCAGTACTTC,CASSEGPGAGGYQETQYF
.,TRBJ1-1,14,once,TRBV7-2,TGTGCCAGCAGCTCCGGGCAGGGCCCCACTGAAGCTTTCTTT,CASSSGQGPTEAFF
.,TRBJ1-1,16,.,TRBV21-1,TGTGCCAGCAGCAAAGGGTCCCGCGACAGGGACACTGAAGCTTTCTTT,CASSKGSRDRDTEAFF
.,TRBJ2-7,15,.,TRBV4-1,TGCGCCAGCAGCCAAGGAGGGACAAACTCCTACGAGCAGTACTTC,CASSQGGTNSYEQYF
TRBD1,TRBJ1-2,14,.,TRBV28,TGTGCCAGCAGTTTCTTTTTGGGGACAGATGGCTACACCTTC,CASSFFLGTDGYTF
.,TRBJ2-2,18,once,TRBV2,TGTGCCAGCAGTGAGATCGGCAGGGGTGTGAAGGGTACCGGGGAGCTGTTTTTT,CASSEIGRGVKGTGELFF
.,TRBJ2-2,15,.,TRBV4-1,TGCGCCAGCAGCCGAACACCCGGGGTTGGCGGGGAGCTGTTTTTT,CASSRTPGVGGELFF
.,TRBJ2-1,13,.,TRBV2,TGTGCCAGCAGTTACGAGGGGATGGGGGAGCAGTTCTTC,CASSYEGMGEQFF
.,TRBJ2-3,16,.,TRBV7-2,TGTGCCAGCAAACTCCGGGGGCCCACTAGCACAGATACGCAGTATTTT,CASKLRGPTSTDTQYF
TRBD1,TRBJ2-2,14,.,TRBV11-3,TGTGCCAGCAGCTTCGACAGGGGGACCGGGGAGCTGTTTTTT,CASSFDRGTGELFF
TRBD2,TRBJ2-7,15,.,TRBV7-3,TGTGCCAGCAGCTTCGAACTAGCGGGCAACTACGAGCAGTACTTC,CASSFELAGNYEQYF
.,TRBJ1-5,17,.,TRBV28,TGTGCCAGCAGTCCCCCGGGCAGGCGGGCCCGGTGGCAGCCCCAGCATTTT,CASSPPGRRARWQPQHF
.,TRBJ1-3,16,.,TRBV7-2,TGTGCCAGCAGCTTAAGGGGGGTGACCTCTGGAAACACCATATATTTT,CASSLRGVTSGNTIYF
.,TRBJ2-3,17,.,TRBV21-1,TGTGCCAGCAGCAAGGGACTAGCGGGAGGGTGGCCAGATACGCAGTATTTT,CASSKGLAGGWPDTQYF
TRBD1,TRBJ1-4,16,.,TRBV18,TGTGCCAGCTCACCTACAGGGGTACCAACTAATGAAAAACTGTTTTTT,CASSPTGVPTNEKLFF
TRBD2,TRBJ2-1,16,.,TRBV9,TGTGCCAGCAGCCCCCCGGGGAGCGGGAATTTCAATGAGCAGTTCTTC,CASSPPGSGNFNEQFF
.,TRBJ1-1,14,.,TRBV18,TGTGCCAGCTCACCAGGAGGGAGTGACACTGAAGCTTTCTTT,CASSPGGSDTEAFF
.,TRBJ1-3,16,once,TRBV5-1,TGCGCCAGCAGCCGAGGTGGGGACCCACCTGGAAACACCATATATTTT,CASSRGGDPPGNTIYF
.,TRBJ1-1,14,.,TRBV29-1,TGCAGCGCCCGAACCGCGAGCGTAGGGGACACTAACCTCTTT,CSARTASVGDTNLF
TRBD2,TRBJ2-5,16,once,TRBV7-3,TGTGCCAGCAGCTTAGGGCTAGCGGGCTCGAGAGAGACCCAGTACTTC,CASSLGLAGSRETQYF
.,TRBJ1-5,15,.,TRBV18,TGTGCCAGCTCACCGGCCAGGGATAGCAATCAGCCCCAGCATTTT,CASSPARDSNQPQHF
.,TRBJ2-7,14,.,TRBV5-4,TGTGCCAGCAGCATGGCCGGAGGGCCTTTGGAGCAGTACTTC,CASSMAGGPLEQYF
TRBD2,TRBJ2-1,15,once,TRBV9,TGTGCCAGCAGCGTAGGCGGGAGAGTAAACAATGAGCAGTTCTTC,CASSVGGRVNNEQFF
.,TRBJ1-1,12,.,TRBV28,TGTGCCAGCGGGGGCCCACGCACTGAAGCTTTCTTT,CASGGPRTEAFF
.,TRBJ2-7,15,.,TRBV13,TGTGCCAGCAGCTTAGGGCGGAGGGAACTCTACGAGCAGTACTTC,CASSLGRRELYEQYF
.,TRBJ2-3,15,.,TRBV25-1,TGTGCCAGCAGTGGATTTTTGACGCGCACAGATACGCAGTATTTT,CASSGFLTRTDTQYF
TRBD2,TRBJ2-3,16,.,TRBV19,TGTGCCAGTAGTATGGAGCTAGCGGGGGCCACAGATACGCAGTATTTT,CASSMELAGATDTQYF
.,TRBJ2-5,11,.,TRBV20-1,TGCAGTGCTAGTATATCCGAGACCCAGTACTTC,CSASISETQYF
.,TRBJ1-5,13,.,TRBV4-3,TGCGCCAGCAGCCAAGATTACTACCAGCCCCAGCATTTT,CASSQDYYQPQHF
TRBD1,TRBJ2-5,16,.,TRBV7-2,TGTGCCAGCAGCTCCGAATGGGGACAGCCCAAAGAGACCCAGTACTTC,CASSSEWGQPKETQYF
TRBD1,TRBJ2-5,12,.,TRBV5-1,TGCGCCAGCAGGGACAGGGAAGAGACCCAGTACTTC,CASRDREETQYF
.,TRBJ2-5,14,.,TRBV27,TGTGCCAGCAGTTTGATGGGCCATGCGGAGACCCAGTACTTC,CASSLMGHAETQYF